The rows below give T cell receptor beta chains drawn from one sample of a study of blood T cell repertoires in COVID-19. Method: immunoSEQ multiplex PCR; TCRdb's copy keeps in-frame clones and lacks some. Here the sample spans 300,000 to 350,000 clones, roughly 89% being singletons. The sequencing sample was made of PBMCs or T cells enriched from blood (not recorded which). The receptors here all came from a woman aged 18 to 35 who had recovered from COVID-19. CDR3s include the opening cysteine and the closing phenylalanine or tryptophan. Each record gives: V gene, J gene, clone size, CDR3 length, D gene, CDR3 DNA, CDR3 protein. The D gene is left open where the match is weak. Not every row has a clone size; where given, it reads once, few, many or a size class.

TRBV5-1,TRBJ1-4,once,19,NA,TGCGCCAGCAGCTTAAGGGGCCCCAAGACTTTCACAACTAATGAAAAACTGTTTTTT,CASSLRGPKTFTTNEKLFF
TRBV6-1,TRBJ2-5,NA,15,TRBD2,TGTGCCAGCAGTCTTTGGACTAGCTTCCAAGAGACCCAGTACTTC,CASSLWTSFQETQYF
TRBV5-1,TRBJ2-1,NA,15,TRBD1,TGCGCCAGCAGCTTTGGACAGGGGATAAATATTGAGCAGTTCTTC,CASSFGQGINIEQFF
TRBV18,TRBJ1-2,NA,15,NA,TGTGCCAGCTCACCCGCCCCGGGGGTTCCCTATGGCTACACCTTC,CASSPAPGVPYGYTF
TRBV5-1,TRBJ2-3,NA,16,TRBD1,TGCGCCAGCAGCTCAACTGCACGGGACAGAGGAGATACGCAGTATTTT,CASSSTARDRGDTQYF
TRBV15,TRBJ2-7,NA,14,TRBD1,TGTGCCACCAGTCAGGACAGGGGCAACGACGAGCAGTACTTC,CATSQDRGNDEQYF
TRBV15,TRBJ2-3,NA,16,NA,TGTGCCACCAGCTCACAGGGAGGGGAATGGACAGATACGCAGTATTTT,CATSSQGGEWTDTQYF
TRBV7-3,TRBJ2-1,NA,15,NA,TGTGCCAGCAGCTTATATGGGGGCGGGAGAAATGAGCAGTTCTTC,CASSLYGGGRNEQFF
TRBV10-3,TRBJ1-6,once,12,NA,TGTGCCGCCCGCCGAGAGAATTCACCCCTCCACTTT,CAARRENSPLHF
TRBV5-8,TRBJ2-3,NA,13,NA,TGTGCCAGCAGCTTCGGCGGCCCAGATACGCAGTATTTT,CASSFGGPDTQYF
TRBV19,TRBJ1-2,NA,17,NA,TGTGCCAGTAGTATATCCCCGGACAGTCAGACTAACTATGGCTACACCTTC,CASSISPDSQTNYGYTF
TRBV7-9,TRBJ1-1,NA,16,NA,TGTGCCAGCAGCCCCCCGGGAGGGAGCCTTGGGACTGAAGCTTTCTTT,CASSPPGGSLGTEAFF
TRBV19,TRBJ1-1,NA,15,NA,TGTGCCAGTATCCTACATACCGGGTCGAACACTGAAGCTTTCTTT,CASILHTGSNTEAFF
TRBV6-5,TRBJ2-7,NA,14,NA,TGTGCCAGCAGTAAACAAGACAGAGACTACGAGCAGTACTTC,CASSKQDRDYEQYF